This T cell receptor beta chain was sequenced during a study of blood T cell repertoires in COVID-19. Study details: Sites in the United States, Italy and Spain provided acute and convalescent COVID-19 samples. Sample material is recorded as cDNA or gDNA derived from T cells, B-cell-depleted T cells, or PBMCs.

Assay: immunoSEQ multiplex PCR; the TCRdb copy retains only in-frame clones and omits some. The sample lists some 120,000 clones, 90% occurring once. Specimen: peripheral blood. This TCR came from a human donor with active COVID-19. The donor label of this sample is uncertain.

The CDR3, as DNA: TGTGCCAGCCTTCCCTCAGCGGTCGAACCCTACAATGAGCAGTTCTTC. Translation gives CASLPSAVEPYNEQFF. The chain employs TRBV18 and TRBJ2-1, with D possibly matching TRBD2 (5 bases). Germline assignment: CDR1 KGHSH and CDR2 LQKENI. V was clipped by 8 bases and J by 2 bases, with 19 bases between them. The CDR3 consists of 16 residues.